Below, 11 T cell receptor beta chains from the same sample are listed, as sequenced in a study of T cell responses to AZD1222 COVID-19 vaccine. Produced via immunoSEQ multiplex PCR; TCRdb's table is partial and in-frame only. The sample lists 65,000 to 95,000 clones, 75% to 90% occurring once. The sample was peripheral blood, taken 28 days after the second AZD1222 dose. These receptors were taken from an adult who received the AZD1222 COVID-19 vaccine.

This chain connects TRBV7-9 to TRBJ2-7; D not resolved. The germline V and J ends were trimmed by 6 bases and 5 bases, with 14 bases remaining between them. There are 13 residues in the CDR3. Per the germline V gene, CDR1 is SEHNR and CDR2 is FQNEAQ (reference sequence). In DNA, the CDR3 is TGTGCCAGCAGTACTATTACGCCCCACGAGCAGTACTTC. This encodes CASSTITPHEQYF.

This clone was seen just once. CDR3 DNA: TGTGCCAGTAGCGGGGACGAGACCGGGACTCCTAACACAGATACGCAGTATTTT. This translates into CASSGDETGTPNTDTQYF. The J gene is TRBJ2-3, the V gene TRBV19; TRBD2 might be the D (6 bases). Germline loops: CDR1 LNHDA, CDR2 SQIVND (reference sequence). With 6 bases removed from V and 2 bases from J, the gap between germline ends came to 24 bases. CDR3 length: 18 amino acids.

The rearrangement links TRBV5-4 to TRBJ2-1; 7 bases fit TRBD1. CDR3 length: 14 residues. Germline CDR1 is SGHNT and CDR2 is YYREEE (reference sequence). With 3 bases clipped from V and 3 bases from J, the junction kept 3 bases outside the gene matches. Here the CDR3 DNA reads TGTGCCAGCAGCTCCCGGGACAGCTACAATGAGCAGTTCTTC. This gives the protein CASSSRDSYNEQFF.

V and J are TRBV11-2 and TRBJ2-3; D tentatively fits TRBD1 or TRBD2 (6 bases each). The CDR3 sequence is 16 residues long. The V gene's germline CDR1 is SGHAT and CDR2 FQNNGV. The V end was cut by 0 bases, the J end by 2 bases, with 12 bases between. The CDR3 sequence: CASSLDVGGVTDTQYF. For the CDR3, the DNA is TGTGCCAGCAGCTTAGATGTGGGGGGCGTCACAGATACGCAGTATTTT. The whole variable domain, filled in from reference TRBV11-2 and TRBJ2-3, reads EAGVAQSPRYKIIEKRQSVAFWCNPISGHATLYWYQQILGQGPKLLIQFQNNGVVDDSQLPKDRFSAERLKGVDSTLKIQPAKLEDSAVYLCASSLDVGGVTDTQYFGPGTRLTVL.

The chain couples TRBV5-4 to TRBJ2-1; 9 nucleotides agree with TRBD1. Trimming at V came to 1 base and at J to 9 bases, leaving 8 bases not matched to a gene. The CDR3 covers 15 residues. CDR1 and CDR2 from the germline V gene are SGHNT and YYREEE (reference sequence). This CDR3 reads CASSLSRTGVGEQFF. CDR3 in DNA: TGTGCCAGCAGCTTGTCGCGGACAGGGGTCGGTGAGCAGTTCTTC.

This clone was seen a single time. The J gene is TRBJ1-2, the V gene TRBV19; D remains unclear. This CDR3 has 13 amino acids. V was pared by 4 bases and J by 4 bases, with 10 bases between. CDR1 LNHDA and CDR2 SQIVND come from the germline V gene (reference sequence). The CDR3 loop is CASSKEQSYGYTF. CDR3 sequence (DNA): TGTGCCAGTAGTAAAGAACAGAGCTATGGCTACACCTTC.

The J gene is TRBJ1-2, the V gene TRBV21-1; the table's D gene call, TRBD1, was not cross checked with the DNA. TRBV21-1 is termed a pseudogene. This CDR3 spans 15 amino acids. CDR3 region: CASSKVGQGGHGYTF. The CDR3 DNA reads TGTGCCAGCAGCAAAGTGGGACAGGGAGGTCACGGCTACACCTTC.

This sequence joins TRBV9 and TRBJ2-7; D is undetermined. CDR1 SGDLS and CDR2 YYNGEE come from the germline V gene. The CDR3 is made up of 16 amino acids. The V end was cut by 0 bases, the J end by 0 bases, with 13 bases between. The CDR3 nucleotides are TGTGCCAGCAGCGTAGGCGGTTACGGCGGCTCCTACGAGCAGTACTTC. Translating gives CASSVGGYGGSYEQYF.

This rearrangement joins TRBV28 to TRBJ1-3; 11 positions match TRBD1. Germline V gene data show CDR1 as MDHEN and CDR2 as SYDVKM. Trimming removed 0 bases from V and 4 bases from J; junction bases left unmatched: 5. This CDR3 has 17 amino acids. The CDR3 DNA reads as TGTGCCAGCAGTTTATGGGGGGGACAGGGGGTAGGAAACACCATATATTTT. It is translated as CASSLWGGQGVGNTIYF.

The chain joins TRBV28 to TRBJ1-2, with 8 bases that match TRBD1. Germline CDR1 MDHEN, CDR2 SYDVKM. The CDR3 extends over 15 amino acids. V gave up 3 bases and J gave up 8 bases; unmatched junction bases: 11. DNA of the CDR3: TGTGCCAGCAGTTTGGAACATCAGGGGGCGGGAGGCTACACCTTC. Protein product: CASSLEHQGAGGYTF.

The chain combines TRBV3-1 (or the pseudogene TRBV3-2) with TRBJ2-5; tentatively, D is TRBD2 (5 bases). With 1 base removed from V and 1 base from J, the gap between germline ends came to 22 bases. There are 19 residues in the CDR3. Germline CDR1 is LGHDT and CDR2 is YNNKEL (reference sequence). CDR3 loop: CASSQGYISAGILQETQYF. The CDR3 DNA is TGTGCCAGCAGCCAAGGGTATATCAGCGCGGGTATTCTCCAAGAGACCCAGTACTTC.